The present T cell receptor beta chain was sequenced within a study of memory CD4+ T cells and cytomegalovirus serostatus. Study-wide background: Of the healthy Belgian adults, roughly ten were CMV seropositive and about 24 seronegative. Study results and caveats: CD4+ memory repertoires contained about 40% of the 164 reported CMV TCRbeta sequences.

Single viable CD3+CD4+CD8-CD45RO+ cells were sorted as the memory CD4+ T cells. Note on this clone: Its target is unknown.

The authors' processing: Out-of-frame sequences were removed, leaving 2,204,828 distinct TCRbeta sequences. The protocol was immunoSEQ multiplex PCR, while the TCRdb copy is restricted to in-frame clones and leaves out a portion. That table supplies the V and J calls and clone size; D and trimming were determined from the DNA. Among tens of thousands of clones listed, about 79% were seen once. Trimming pared 0 bases from V and 2 bases from J, leaving 7 bases between. The length of the CDR3 is 14 residues. CDR1 is SEHNR, CDR2 FQNEAQ, per germline (reference sequence). The receptor comes from an adult in good health and CMV-seronegative. The specimen was memory CD4+ T cells from blood. The gene calls are TRBV7-9 and TRBJ2-5, with D possibly matching TRBD1 (6 bases). CDR3 in amino acids: CASSLAGAQETQYF. The CDR3 DNA reads TGTGCCAGCAGCTTAGCGGGGGCTCAAGAGACCCAGTACTTC.